These 27 T cell receptor beta chains were all obtained from the same sample, sequenced in a study of T cell responses to AZD1222 COVID-19 vaccine. Profiled with immunoSEQ multiplex PCR; TCRdb holds only in-frame clones, not every one. Of 55,000 to 70,000 clones in the sample, approximately 80% were seen once. Sequencing was performed on peripheral blood, taken on day 0 of AZD1222 vaccination. The receptors were sampled from an adult in good health.

CDR3: CASSLRLGLSTDTQYF. The CDR3, as DNA: TGTGCCAGCAGTCTACGACTAGGTCTGAGCACAGATACGCAGTATTTT. V is TRBV7-2 and J is TRBJ2-3, with D tentatively TRBD2 (6 bases). CDR1 and CDR2 from the germline V gene are SGHTA and FQGNSA. V lost 6 bases, J lost 0 bases, and 16 bases lay in between. The CDR3 runs to 16 residues.

This chain links TRBV15 with TRBJ2-5; 10 bases line up with TRBD2. Looked up from germline, CDR1 is LNHNV and CDR2 is YYDKDF (reference sequence). The CDR3 is 19 amino acids. V lost 0 bases to trimming and J lost 2 bases; unmatched junction nucleotides: 12. This CDR3 reads CATSRDRLAGAPEQETQYF. CDR3 nucleotides: TGTGCCACCAGCAGAGATCGTCTAGCGGGGGCGCCCGAACAAGAGACCCAGTACTTC.

The chain combines TRBV7-2 with TRBJ2-3; D ambiguous. Germline CDR1 reads SGHTA; CDR2 reads FQGNSA. V lost 3 bases and J lost 0, with 4 bases in between. The length of the CDR3 is 13 residues. The CDR3 nucleotides read TGTGCCAGCAGCTTTATAAGCACAGATACGCAGTATTTT. Protein: CASSFISTDTQYF.

V gene TRBV23-1 combines with J gene TRBJ2-7, with a weak D call TRBD2 (6 bases). Being an ORF, TRBV23-1 has a function that is uncertain. V was trimmed by 1 base and J by 6 bases, leaving 16 bases between them. This CDR3 has 15 residues. CDR3 residues: CASSQCGGGFSEQYF. As DNA, the CDR3 is TGCGCCAGCAGTCAATGTGGTGGGGGGTTTAGCGAGCAGTACTTC.

The table lists this clone with a count of one. This sequence joins TRBV7-8 and TRBJ1-3; D gene ambiguous. Germline assignment: CDR1 SGHVS and CDR2 FQNEAQ. V gave up 3 bases and J gave up 4 bases, with 10 bases separating them. The CDR3 contains 14 residues. CDR3 nucleotide sequence: TGTGCCAGCAGCTTCCGCGGAGCGGGAAACACCATATATTTT. This encodes CASSFRGAGNTIYF.

V usage is TRBV18 and J usage is TRBJ2-3; 8 nucleotides line up with TRBD2. V was clipped by 4 bases and J by 5 bases; unmatched bases: 8. This CDR3 contains 15 residues. CDR1 and CDR2 from the germline V gene are KGHSH and LQKENI. This CDR3 is CASSQGGTRRDTQYF. The CDR3 DNA sequence: TGTGCCAGCTCACAAGGTGGGACTAGACGAGATACGCAGTATTTT.

This clone was picked up one time. The genes are TRBV19 and TRBJ2-1; possibly TRBD2 for D (5 bases). CDR3 length: 14 amino acids. The germline V gene has CDR1 LNHDA and CDR2 SQIVND (reference sequence). V was shortened by 5 bases and J by 6 bases, with 14 bases between the two germline ends. The CDR3 loop is CASSGRRASNEQFF. DNA for the CDR3: TGTGCCAGTAGTGGAAGGCGGGCGAGCAATGAGCAGTTCTTC.

In its sample, this clone was seen a few times. The chain employs TRBV5-4 and TRBJ2-7, with D possibly TRBD1 on 6 matching bases. Germline values: CDR1 SGHNT, CDR2 YYREEE (reference sequence). The V and J ends lost 2 bases and 2 bases respectively, with 11 bases between them. This CDR3 is 14 amino acids long. As DNA, the CDR3 is TGTGCCAGCAGCTTATTAGGGGGAGCCTACGAGCAGTACTTC. Amino acid sequence: CASSLLGGAYEQYF.

The chain is built from TRBV24-1 and TRBJ1-1, with D possibly being TRBD1 (5 bases). Per the germline V gene, CDR1 is KGHDR and CDR2 is SFDVKD. V lost 6 bases, J lost 1 base, and 11 bases lay in between. The CDR3 has 14 amino acids. CDR3 in amino acids: CATSSRATNTEAFF. CDR3 in DNA: TGTGCCACCAGTTCCAGGGCCACGAACACTGAAGCTTTCTTT.

The table lists this clone with a count of one. The chain joins TRBV7-8 to TRBJ1-5, with D hard to call. Trimming cost V 10 bases and J 8 bases, with 12 bases left between them. The CDR3 has 11 amino acids. Germline V gene data show CDR1 as SGHVS and CDR2 as FQNEAQ. CDR3 coding DNA: TGTGCCACCGGGAGGGATGAGCCCCAGCATTTT. Translation: CATGRDEPQHF.

This clone was seen once. The chain recombines TRBV7-2 with TRBJ2-1; TRBD2 agrees at 10 bases. The CDR3 covers 15 residues. Germline V gene data show CDR1 as SGHTA and CDR2 as FQGNSA. The ends lost 8 bases at V and 3 bases at J; junction bases unmatched: 7. This chain's CDR3 is CASLIRTSGYNEQFF. The CDR3 DNA reads TGTGCCAGCCTAATCCGGACTAGCGGCTACAATGAGCAGTTCTTC.

The chain links TRBV3-1 (or the pseudogene TRBV3-2) to TRBJ1-2, with TRBD1 as a possible D gene (5 bases). In germline, CDR1 is LGHDT, CDR2 YNNKEL (reference sequence). The V gene lost 1 base and the J gene lost 4 bases, with 19 bases spanning the gap. This CDR3 has 17 amino acids. The CDR3 coding sequence is TGTGCCAGCAGCCAAGTCCCCCGGGGAAGGGGAGGCTATGGCTACACCTTC. Its translation: CASSQVPRGRGGYGYTF.

The chain has TRBV5-6 and TRBJ2-7; D is undetermined. This CDR3 is 14 amino acids long. V lost 2 bases, J lost 3 bases, and 12 bases lay in between. The germline V gene has CDR1 SGHDT and CDR2 YYEEEE. The CDR3 bases are TGTGCCAGCAGCTTAAGGCACACTCACTACGAGCAGTACTTC. This translates into CASSLRHTHYEQYF.

This chain links TRBV19 with TRBJ2-1; D is undetermined. The CDR3 runs 14 residues. Germline lookup yields CDR1 LNHDA and CDR2 SQIVND (reference sequence). Trimming took 3 bases from V and 8 from J, leaving 14 bases between them. In DNA, the CDR3 is TGTGCCAGTAGTATGAGGCCCGAGGTGGATGAGCAGTTCTTC. Amino acid sequence: CASSMRPEVDEQFF.

The gene calls are TRBV10-2 and TRBJ1-6; D is possibly TRBD1 (5 bases). Trimming left V 5 bases short and J 2 bases short, with 10 bases between. The CDR3 spans 15 residues. The germline CDR1 and CDR2 sequences are WSHSY and SAAADI. CDR3 DNA: TGCGCCAGCAGTCCCTTGACAGCCTATAATTCACCCCTCCACTTT. This encodes CASSPLTAYNSPLHF.

This chain uses TRBV7-2 with TRBJ2-1; D possibly uses TRBD1 or TRBD2 (6 bases each). V was cut by 5 bases and J by 2 bases, with 13 bases left in between. Germline values: CDR1 SGHTA, CDR2 FQGNSA. CDR3 length equals 15 residues. The CDR3 nucleotides read TGTGCCAGCAGCGAGGGGGGTTCTACCTACAATGAGCAGTTCTTC. Its translation is CASSEGGSTYNEQFF.

The chain joins TRBV6-6 to TRBJ2-1, with 9 nucleotides matching TRBD2. Germline V gene lookup returns CDR1 MNHNY and CDR2 SVGAGI (reference sequence). V shed 5 bases and J 4 bases; nucleotides not matched to a gene: 12. The CDR3 sequence is 17 residues long. The CDR3 loop is CASSPGVAGAFYNEQFF. The CDR3 bases are TGTGCCAGCAGTCCCGGGGTAGCGGGGGCCTTTTACAATGAGCAGTTCTTC.

The CDR3: CASSKRNHKNYGYTF. The CDR3, as DNA: TGTGCCAGCAGCAAACGTAATCACAAAAACTATGGCTACACCTTC. This rearrangement joins TRBV7-8 to TRBJ1-2; unclear D gene. Trimming shortened V by 5 bases and J by 2 bases, and 15 bases separated the two germline ends. CDR3 length equals 15 residues. Per germline, CDR1 SGHVS and CDR2 FQNEAQ. The complete variable domain, with remaining parts taken from reference TRBV7-8 and TRBJ1-2, reads GAGVSQSPRYKVAKRGQDVALRCDPISGHVSLFWYQQALGQGPEFLTYFQNEAQLDKSGLPSDRFFAERPEGSVSTLKIQRTQQEDSAVYLCASSKRNHKNYGYTFGSGTRLTVV.

The rearrangement uses TRBV19 and TRBJ2-7, with D possibly being TRBD1 (6 bases). V was clipped by 7 bases and J by 0 bases, with 10 bases between them. The CDR3 spans 13 residues. The germline V gene has CDR1 LNHDA and CDR2 SQIVND (reference sequence). The DNA for the CDR3 is TGTGCCAGTAATACAGGGAGCTCCTACGAGCAGTACTTC. This codes for CASNTGSSYEQYF. Full variable domain (outside the CDR3, taken from reference TRBV19 and TRBJ2-7): DGGITQSPKYLFRKEGQNVTLSCEQNLNHDAMYWYRQDPGQGLRLIYYSQIVNDFQKGDIAEGYSVSREKKESFPLTVTSAQKNPTAFYLCASNTGSSYEQYFGPGTRLTVT.

The chain is built from TRBV27 and TRBJ2-1; D not certain. V was cut by 3 bases and J by 4 bases, with 16 bases left in between. Germline V gene sequence: CDR1 MNHEY, CDR2 SMNVEV (reference sequence). This CDR3 is built from 16 residues. This CDR3 reads CASSFAQNLVYNEQFF. The CDR3 bases are TGTGCCAGCAGTTTTGCCCAAAACTTGGTTTACAATGAGCAGTTCTTC.

The rearrangement joins TRBV6-2 or TRBV6-3 to TRBJ2-1, with 15 bases that match TRBD2. Trimming at V came to 4 bases and at J to 7 bases, leaving 2 bases not matched to a gene. From germline, CDR1 is MNHEY and CDR2 SVGEGT. This CDR3 spans 15 amino acids. The CDR3 nucleotides are TGTGCCAGCAGTTGGACTAGCGGGGGGGCTAATGAGCAGTTCTTC. Its protein is CASSWTSGGANEQFF.

V usage is TRBV11-2 and J usage is TRBJ2-7, with TRBD2 matching over 10 bases. Trimming at V came to 5 bases and at J to 2 bases, leaving 6 bases not matched to a gene. The CDR3 is 15 residues long. CDR1 SGHAT and CDR2 FQNNGV come from the germline V gene. CDR3 protein: CASSLGLATTYEQYF. In DNA, the CDR3 is TGTGCCAGCAGCCTGGGACTAGCGACGACCTACGAGCAGTACTTC.

The genes are TRBV6-5 and TRBJ1-6; a possible D gene is TRBD1 (6 bases). Germline CDR1 MNHEY, CDR2 SVGAGI. The CDR3 extends over 15 amino acids. V was shortened by 7 bases and J by 4 bases, with 14 bases between the two germline ends. The CDR3 coding sequence is TGTGCCAGCAACCCCACAGGGTTTTATAATTCACCCCTCCACTTT. As protein: CASNPTGFYNSPLHF.

The chain is built from TRBV20-1 and TRBJ1-1; no clear D gene. The germline V and J ends were trimmed by 5 bases and 3 bases, with 7 bases remaining between them. This CDR3 is built from 11 residues. Germline V lookup: CDR1 DFQATT, CDR2 SNEGSKA (reference sequence). The CDR3 sequence is CSAPRDTEAFF. For the CDR3, the DNA is TGCAGTGCTCCTAGGGACACTGAAGCTTTCTTT.

This chain links TRBV7-9 with TRBJ1-4, with 7 bases that match TRBD1. CDR3 length: 12 amino acids. Germline values: CDR1 SEHNR, CDR2 FQNEAQ (reference sequence). V was pared by 3 bases and J by 8 bases, with 0 bases of the junction left unmatched. CDR3 sequence: CASSFRGEKLFF. CDR3 DNA sequence: TGTGCCAGCAGCTTCAGGGGGGAAAAACTGTTTTTT.

CDR3 region: CAWSDTWDRGTDTQYF. As DNA, the CDR3 is TGTGCCTGGAGTGACACTTGGGACAGGGGCACAGATACGCAGTATTTT. The chain uses TRBV30 and TRBJ2-3, with 9 bases lining up with TRBD1. V trimming: 1 base; J trimming: 1 base; junction bases outside the gene matches: 6. From germline, CDR1 is GTSNPN and CDR2 SVGIG (reference sequence). CDR3 size: 16 residues.

This chain links TRBV18 with TRBJ1-1, with D unresolved. From germline, CDR1 is KGHSH and CDR2 LQKENI. CDR3 length: 13 amino acids. Trimming removed 2 bases at V and 3 bases at J, with 7 bases between. CDR3 bases: TGTGCCAGCTCACCAGAGTTGTACACTGAAGCTTTCTTT. It encodes CASSPELYTEAFF.